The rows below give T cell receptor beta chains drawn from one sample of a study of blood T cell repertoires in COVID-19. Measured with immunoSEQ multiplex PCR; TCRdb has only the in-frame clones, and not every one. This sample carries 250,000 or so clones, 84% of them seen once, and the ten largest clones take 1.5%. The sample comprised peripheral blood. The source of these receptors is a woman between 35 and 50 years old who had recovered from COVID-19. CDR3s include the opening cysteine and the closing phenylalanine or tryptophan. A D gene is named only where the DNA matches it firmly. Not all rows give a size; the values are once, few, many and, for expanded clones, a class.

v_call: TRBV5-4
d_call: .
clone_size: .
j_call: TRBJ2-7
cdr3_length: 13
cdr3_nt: TGTGCCAGCAGCTTCCGAGCGGGCTACGAGCAGTACTTC
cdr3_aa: CASSFRAGYEQYF

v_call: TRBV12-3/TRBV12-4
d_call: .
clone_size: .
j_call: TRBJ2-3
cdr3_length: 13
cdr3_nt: TGTGCCAGCAGTTTGCAGGGGTACGGCGGGCAGTATTTT
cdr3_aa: CASSLQGYGGQYF

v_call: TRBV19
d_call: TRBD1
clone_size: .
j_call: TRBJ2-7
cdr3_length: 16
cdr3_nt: TGTGCCAGTAGGCCTAAGGACAGGGGGCTTACCTACGAGCAGTACTTC
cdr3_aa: CASRPKDRGLTYEQYF

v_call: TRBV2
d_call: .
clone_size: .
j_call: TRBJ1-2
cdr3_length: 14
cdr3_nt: TGTGCCAGCAGTGAATCAGGCAGTTTCTATGGCTACACCTTC
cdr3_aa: CASSESGSFYGYTF

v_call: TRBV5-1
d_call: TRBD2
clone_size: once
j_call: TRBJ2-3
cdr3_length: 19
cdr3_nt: TGCGCCAGCAGCTTGTATGCAGCGGGGGGCCTTACAAGCACAGATACGCAGTATTTT
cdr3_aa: CASSLYAAGGLTSTDTQYF

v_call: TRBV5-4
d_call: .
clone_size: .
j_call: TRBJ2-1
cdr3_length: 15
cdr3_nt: TGTGCCAGCAGCTTCCGGGGGGCTGACTACAATGAGCAGTTCTTC
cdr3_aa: CASSFRGADYNEQFF

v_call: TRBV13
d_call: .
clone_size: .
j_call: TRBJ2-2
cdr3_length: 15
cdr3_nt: TGTGCCAGCAGCAAACGAGACAGAAGCACCGGGGAGCTGTTTTTT
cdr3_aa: CASSKRDRSTGELFF

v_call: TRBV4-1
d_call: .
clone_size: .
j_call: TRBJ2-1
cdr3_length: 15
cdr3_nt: TGCGCCAGCAGCCAAGGCACACTAGCTTACAATGAGCAGTTCTTC
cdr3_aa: CASSQGTLAYNEQFF

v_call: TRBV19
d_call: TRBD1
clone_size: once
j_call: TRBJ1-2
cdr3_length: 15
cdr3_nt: TGTGCCAGTACCTCTCCAGGGGGCGCCTACTATGGCTACACCTTC
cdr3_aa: CASTSPGGAYYGYTF

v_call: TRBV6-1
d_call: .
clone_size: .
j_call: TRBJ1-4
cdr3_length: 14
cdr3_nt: TGTGCCAGCAGTGAATACCTGTATAATGAGAAACTGTTTTTT
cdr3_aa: CASSEYLYNEKLFF

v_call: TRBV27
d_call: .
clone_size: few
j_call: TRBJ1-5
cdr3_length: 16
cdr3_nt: TGTGCCAGCAGCCCCAAGGGAGGAGAACGAAATCAGCCCCAGCATTTT
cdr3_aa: CASSPKGGERNQPQHF

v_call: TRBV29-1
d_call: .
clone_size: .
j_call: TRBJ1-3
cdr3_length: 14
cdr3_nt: TGCAGCGTTGAGGTACCTAACTCTGGAAACACCATATATTTT
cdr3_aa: CSVEVPNSGNTIYF

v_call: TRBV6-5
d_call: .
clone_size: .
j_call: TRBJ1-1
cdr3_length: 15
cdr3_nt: TGTGCCAGCAGTTATACCGGGAGGGGTGGCACTGAAGCTTTCTTT
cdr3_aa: CASSYTGRGGTEAFF

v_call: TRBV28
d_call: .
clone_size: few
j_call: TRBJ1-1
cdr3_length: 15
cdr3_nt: TGTGCCAGCAGTTTCGGCGGGGGAAGAGACACTGAAGCTTTCTTT
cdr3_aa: CASSFGGGRDTEAFF

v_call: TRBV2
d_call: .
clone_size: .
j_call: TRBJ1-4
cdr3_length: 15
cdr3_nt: TGTGCCAGCAGTGATGGAGGCGGGATGCCCGGGAAACTGTTTTTT
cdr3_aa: CASSDGGGMPGKLFF

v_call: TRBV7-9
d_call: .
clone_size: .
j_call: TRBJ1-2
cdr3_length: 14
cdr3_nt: TGTGCCAGCAGCCCATTGTCGGGGATGGAGGGCTACACCTTC
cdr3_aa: CASSPLSGMEGYTF

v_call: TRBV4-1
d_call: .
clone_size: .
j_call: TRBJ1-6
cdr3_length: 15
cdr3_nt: TGCGCCAGCAGTCGCGGGGGGGGGCAGGATTCACCCCTCCACTTT
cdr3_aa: CASSRGGGQDSPLHF

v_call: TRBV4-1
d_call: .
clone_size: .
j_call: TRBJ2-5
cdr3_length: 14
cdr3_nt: TGCGCCAGCAGCCAAGACAGGGGTGGGGAGACCCAGTACTTC
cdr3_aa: CASSQDRGGETQYF

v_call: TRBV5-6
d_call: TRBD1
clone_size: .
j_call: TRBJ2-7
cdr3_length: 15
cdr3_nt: TGTGCCAGCAGCTTATGGCTCGACAGGGGAAGCGAGCAGTACTTC
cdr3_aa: CASSLWLDRGSEQYF

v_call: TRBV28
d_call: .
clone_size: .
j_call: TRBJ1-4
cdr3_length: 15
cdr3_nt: TGTGCCAGCAGTTTATTCCCGGGAACTAATGAAAAACTGTTTTTT
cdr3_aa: CASSLFPGTNEKLFF

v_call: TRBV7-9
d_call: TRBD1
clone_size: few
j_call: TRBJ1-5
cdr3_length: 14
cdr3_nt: TGTGCCAGCAGCTTGGGCAGGGGGAGTGTATCCCAGCATTTT
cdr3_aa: CASSLGRGSVSQHF

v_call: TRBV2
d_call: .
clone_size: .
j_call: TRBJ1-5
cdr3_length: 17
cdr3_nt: TGTGCCAGCGATATTTACAGGGACCAGTATAGCAATCAGCCCCAGCATTTT
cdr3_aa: CASDIYRDQYSNQPQHF

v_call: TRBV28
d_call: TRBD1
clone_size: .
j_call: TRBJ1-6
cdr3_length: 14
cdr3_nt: TGTGCCAGCAGGCCGACAGGGCGGAATTCACCCCTCCACTTT
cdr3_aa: CASRPTGRNSPLHF

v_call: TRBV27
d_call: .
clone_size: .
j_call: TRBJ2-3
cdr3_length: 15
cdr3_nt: TGTGCCAGCAGTTTTGACAGATCTAGCACAGATACGCAGTATTTT
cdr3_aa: CASSFDRSSTDTQYF

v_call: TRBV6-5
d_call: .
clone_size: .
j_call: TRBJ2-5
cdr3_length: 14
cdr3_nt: TGTGCCAGCACAGGGGCCAGCCACCAAGAGACCCAGTACTTC
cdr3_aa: CASTGASHQETQYF

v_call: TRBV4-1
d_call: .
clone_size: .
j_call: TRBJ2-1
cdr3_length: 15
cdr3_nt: TGCGCCAGCAGCCTCGAAGGGACTTCCTACAATGAGCAGTTCTTC
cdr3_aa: CASSLEGTSYNEQFF

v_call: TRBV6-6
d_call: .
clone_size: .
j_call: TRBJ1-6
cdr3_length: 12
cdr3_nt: TGTGCCAGCAGCCGCAGGGGATCACCCCTCCACTTT
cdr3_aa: CASSRRGSPLHF

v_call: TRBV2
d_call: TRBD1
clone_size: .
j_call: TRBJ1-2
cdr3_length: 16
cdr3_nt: TGTGCCAGCAGGTCGGGGACAGGCCCTATGTACTATGGCTACACCTTC
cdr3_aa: CASRSGTGPMYYGYTF

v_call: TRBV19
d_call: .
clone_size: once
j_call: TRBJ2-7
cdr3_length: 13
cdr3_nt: TGTGCCAGTAGGCCGCTGGGAGGATACGAGCAGTACTTC
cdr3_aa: CASRPLGGYEQYF